The sequence of this T cell receptor beta chain was determined in a study of cytomegalovirus exposure and HLA in healthy donors. Note on this clone: The target antigen is unknown.

Study-wide findings and caveats: Roughly uniform sequencing depth across donors was assumed, possibly incorrectly. Judged likely to be a sequencing artifact was a cluster of highly shared sequence variants.

Trimming at V came to 1 base and at J to 8 bases, leaving 10 bases not matched to a gene. Germline V lookup: CDR1 SGHAT, CDR2 FQDESV (reference sequence). This CDR3 is 17 amino acids long. The PCR employed 60 Vbeta primers together with 13 Jbeta primers. TCRdb keeps only in-frame clones here, not all; method: immunoSEQ multiplex PCR. The top ten hold 0.45% to 0.6% of the sample, which has around 90,000 clones, 70% to 80% seen once. The chain links TRBV11-1 to TRBJ2-3, with TRBD2 matching 12 bases. Input material: PBMCs. This receptor was taken from a man aged 25 to 40 in good health and CMV-seronegative. In DNA form, the CDR3 reads TGTGCCAGCAGCTTAGAAGTAGCTAGCGGGGGGGTTTTTACGCAGTATTTT. It yields the protein CASSLEVASGGVFTQYF.